This T cell receptor beta chain came from a study of cytomegalovirus exposure and HLA in healthy donors. On the study more broadly: The platform used for the 95 to 150 validation repertoires matched that of the approximately 710 first-cohort repertoires, a later analysis reported. Study results and limitations: The study found most TCR sequences rare, yet found some public TCRs in many donors.

CDR1 and CDR2 (germline): KGHSH, LQKENI. CDR3 length: 15 residues. The V and J ends lost 3 bases and 0 bases respectively, with 10 bases between them. The sample holds one count of this clone. Its target is unknown. Clones were sequenced by immunoSEQ multiplex PCR, and TCRdb holds only the in-frame ones, with some missing. The sample lists roughly 150,000 clones, roughly nine tenths occurring once. The sample comprised PBMCs. This sequence originates from a man younger than 35 in good health and CMV-seronegative. The chain is built from TRBV18 and TRBJ2-3; D possibly corresponds to TRBD1 (6 bases). The CDR3 spells CASSPLGASTDTQYF. The DNA of the CDR3 is TGTGCCAGCTCACCCCTGGGGGCTAGCACAGATACGCAGTATTTT.